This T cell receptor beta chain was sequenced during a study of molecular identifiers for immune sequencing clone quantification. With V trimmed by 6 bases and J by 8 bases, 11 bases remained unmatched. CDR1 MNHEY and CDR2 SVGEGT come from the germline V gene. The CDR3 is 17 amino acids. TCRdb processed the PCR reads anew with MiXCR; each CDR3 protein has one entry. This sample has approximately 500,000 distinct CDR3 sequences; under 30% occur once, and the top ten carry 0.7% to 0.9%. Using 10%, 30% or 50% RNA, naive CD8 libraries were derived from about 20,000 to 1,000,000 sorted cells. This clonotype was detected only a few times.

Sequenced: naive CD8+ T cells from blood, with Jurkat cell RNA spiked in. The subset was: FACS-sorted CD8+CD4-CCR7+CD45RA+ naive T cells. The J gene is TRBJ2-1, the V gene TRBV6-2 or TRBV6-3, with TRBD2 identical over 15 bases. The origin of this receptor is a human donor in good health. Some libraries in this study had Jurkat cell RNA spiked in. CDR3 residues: CASSYEGLAGGWDEQFF. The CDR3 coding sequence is TGTGCCAGCAGCTACGAGGGACTAGCGGGAGGTTGGGATGAGCAGTTCTTC.